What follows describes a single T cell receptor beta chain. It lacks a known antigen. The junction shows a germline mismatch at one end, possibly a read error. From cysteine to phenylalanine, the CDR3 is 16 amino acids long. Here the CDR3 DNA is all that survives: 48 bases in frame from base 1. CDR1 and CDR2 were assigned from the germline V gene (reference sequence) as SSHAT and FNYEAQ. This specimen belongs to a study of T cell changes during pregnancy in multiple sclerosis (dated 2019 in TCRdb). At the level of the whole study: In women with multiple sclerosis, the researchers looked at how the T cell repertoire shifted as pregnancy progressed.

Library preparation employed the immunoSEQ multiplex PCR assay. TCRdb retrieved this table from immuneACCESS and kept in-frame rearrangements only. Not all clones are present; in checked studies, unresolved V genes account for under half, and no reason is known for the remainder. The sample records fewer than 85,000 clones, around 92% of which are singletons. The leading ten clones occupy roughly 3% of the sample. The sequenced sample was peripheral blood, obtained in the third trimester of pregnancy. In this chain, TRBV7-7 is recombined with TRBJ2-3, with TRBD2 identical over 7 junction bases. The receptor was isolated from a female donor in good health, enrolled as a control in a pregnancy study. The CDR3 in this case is CASSLGVGRATDTQYF. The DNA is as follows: TGTGCTAGCAGCTTAGGTGTAGGGAGGGCCACAGATACGCAGTATTTT.